This note documents a single T cell receptor (beta chain) sequence. Its cognate antigen is unknown. The CDR3 totals 13 residues. CDR1 MNHNS and CDR2 SASEGT come from the germline V gene. The V gene lost 8 bases and the J gene lost 7 bases, with 14 bases spanning the gap. This record comes from a study of T cell repertoires in cytomegalovirus infection. Study outcomes and limitations: CMV carriers with the relevant HLA were identified by cumulative public TCR beta family frequency. The ex vivo response was dominated by HLA-C-restricted CMV-specific TCR beta clonotypes.

Each CDR3 protein is one row after TCRdb ran MiXCR on the reads. The data hold about 830,000 distinct CDR3 sequences, with 30% to 35% observed a single time. The sequence derives from a human donor in good health (CMV status not recorded). Some clones in this sample may be carry-over from other donors' samples. This specimen was cultured CD8+ T cells from PBMCs, taken from culture after CMV antigen stimulation. This chain uses TRBV6-1 with TRBJ1-4, with D unresolved. CDR3 protein: CASLTSGSEKLFF. The CDR3 bases are TGTGCCAGCTTGACCTCGGGGAGTGAAAAACTGTTTTTT.